The 24 T cell receptor beta chains presented below share a single source sample, sequenced in a study of radiation and T cells in renal cell carcinoma. Treatment meaning: treatment-naive control, cytoreductive nephrectomy. The table came from immunoSEQ multiplex PCR; TCRdb's copy has only in-frame clones and leaves some out. Among over 10,000 clones listed, around two thirds were seen once. Sample: tumor tissue, taken from a patient whose treatment was nephrectomy without radiotherapy. These receptors were obtained from a woman aged 80 or older with renal cell carcinoma.

The chain carries TRBV18 and TRBJ1-5, with D possibly matching TRBD1 (5 bases). Trimming stripped 3 bases from V and 6 bases from J, with 9 bases between. The length of the CDR3 is 13 residues. Germline CDR1 is KGHSH and CDR2 is LQKENI. The CDR3: CASSPDGGQPQHF. The DNA for the CDR3 is TGTGCCAGCTCACCCGATGGGGGTCAGCCCCAGCATTTT.

V gene TRBV29-1 combines with J gene TRBJ2-5, with D hard to call. Trimming cost V 1 base and J 3 bases, with 3 bases left between them. This CDR3 region has 11 residues. Per the germline V gene, CDR1 is SQVTM and CDR2 is ANQGSEA. The CDR3 nucleotides read TGCAGCGTTGAAGCGGAAGAGACCCAGTACTTC. The encoded protein is CSVEAEETQYF.

This clone appeared a few times. The chain has TRBV18 and TRBJ2-5; TRBD2 matches 11 bases. Germline V gene data show CDR1 as KGHSH and CDR2 as LQKENI. The CDR3 length is 15 residues. The V gene end was trimmed by 6 bases and the J gene end by 5 bases; junction bases not matched to a gene: 8. The CDR3 loop reads CASSSGLAGPETQYF. The CDR3 DNA reads as TGTGCCAGCTCGTCCGGACTAGCGGGCCCCGAGACCCAGTACTTC.

The CDR3 DNA reads as TGTGCCAGCAGCTTAGATCAGGGGGCGGAAAAACTGTTTTTT. This encodes CASSLDQGAEKLFF. The chain has TRBV7-2 and TRBJ1-4; 8 bases agree with TRBD1. The germline gives CDR1 SGHTA, CDR2 FQGNSA. V was pared by 1 base and J by 8 bases, with 3 bases of the junction left unmatched. This CDR3 comprises 14 residues.

This clone has only a few counts. The rearrangement uses TRBV21-1 and TRBJ2-7; TRBD1 was called by the table and not checked on the DNA. TRBV21-1 is flagged as a pseudogene. The CDR3 extends over 15 amino acids. The CDR3, as DNA: TGTGCCAGCAGCGAAAGGGGGCGGGGATTGTACGAGCAGTACTTC. This gives the protein CASSERGRGLYEQYF.

The chain recombines TRBV9 with TRBJ1-3; D is perhaps TRBD1 (5 bases). Germline V gives CDR1 SGDLS, CDR2 YYNGEE. V shed 2 bases and J shed 2 bases, with 8 bases lying between them. This CDR3 comprises 14 residues. The CDR3 DNA is TGTGCCAGCAGCGTTTGGGGCGCTGGAAACACCATATATTTT. Translated: CASSVWGAGNTIYF.

The chain has TRBV29-1 and TRBJ2-1; TRBD2 might be the D (5 bases). The length of the CDR3 is 13 residues. CDR1 is SQVTM, CDR2 ANQGSEA, per germline. Between the trimmed V and J ends, which lost 3 bases and 8 bases, there was a span of 14 bases. CDR3 residues: CSVDRNGIDEQFF. CDR3 bases: TGCAGCGTTGACAGGAACGGGATCGATGAGCAGTTCTTC.

The chain carries TRBV6-5 and TRBJ1-2; 11 positions match TRBD1. Trimming cost V 2 bases and J 4 bases; bases outside gene matches: 6. Germline V lookup: CDR1 MNHEY, CDR2 SVGAGI. The CDR3 loop spans 16 amino acids. CDR3 sequence reads: CASSYVRTGGGYGYTF. CDR3 DNA sequence: TGTGCCAGCAGTTACGTTAGGACAGGGGGCGGCTATGGCTACACCTTC.

The V and J genes are TRBV11-2 and TRBJ2-3; 8 bases are shared with TRBD2. Germline lookup yields CDR1 SGHAT and CDR2 FQNNGV. CDR3 length equals 14 residues. With V trimmed by 6 bases and J by 5 bases, 7 bases remained unmatched. CDR3 bases: TGTGCCAGCAGGGAACTAGCGGACTTAGATACGCAGTATTTT. This translates into CASRELADLDTQYF.

The genes are TRBV5-1 and TRBJ1-6; TRBD1 might be the D (5 bases). The germline V gene encodes CDR1 SGHRS and CDR2 YFSETQ. The V gene lost 1 base and the J gene lost 7 bases, with 9 bases spanning the gap. The CDR3 totals 14 residues. The CDR3 reads CASSLNRDNSPLHF. In nucleotides, the CDR3 is TGCGCCAGCAGCTTGAATAGGGACAATTCACCCCTCCACTTT.

The chain recombines TRBV2 with TRBJ1-4; D is perhaps TRBD1 (6 bases). CDR1 and CDR2 from the germline V gene are SNHLY and FYNNEI. This CDR3 is built from 15 residues. V was clipped by 2 bases and J by 5 bases, with 12 bases between them. This CDR3 reads CASSENGQKNEKLFF. The CDR3 nucleotides are TGTGCCAGCAGTGAAAATGGACAGAAGAATGAAAAACTGTTTTTT.

The chain employs TRBV7-9 and TRBJ1-6; D is possibly TRBD1 (6 bases). Trimming pared 6 bases from V and 14 bases from J, leaving 26 bases between. The CDR3 runs to 16 residues. The germline gives CDR1 SEHNR, CDR2 FQNEAQ (reference sequence). DNA of the CDR3: TGTGCCAGCAGGCGCACCTACAGGGCTCCGTTTGGGACCCTCCACTTT. Translation gives CASRRTYRAPFGTLHF.

V usage is TRBV6-1 and J usage is TRBJ1-2; D might be TRBD1 (5 bases). Germline CDR1 reads MNHNS; CDR2 reads SASEGT. The germline V and J ends were trimmed by 2 bases and 4 bases, with 8 bases remaining between them. This CDR3 region has 13 residues. CDR3 in amino acids: CASSEWGIYGYTF. CDR3 coding DNA: TGTGCCAGCAGTGAATGGGGGATCTATGGCTACACCTTC.

CDR3 bases: TGTGCCAGCAGCTTTAAGGGAGTGTGGGCCGGGGAGCTGTTTTTT. This sequence encodes CASSFKGVWAGELFF. J is TRBJ2-2 and V is TRBV5-4; D is perhaps TRBD2 (5 bases). The V end lost 2 bases, the J end lost 6 bases, and 14 bases lay between the germline ends. The germline V gene encodes CDR1 SGHNT and CDR2 YYREEE (reference sequence). The CDR3 has 15 residues.

This clone was counted between two and nine times. The chain carries TRBV2 and TRBJ1-5; TRBD1 matches at 7 bases. Looked up from germline, CDR1 is SNHLY and CDR2 is FYNNEI. J was trimmed by 4 bases and V by 3 bases; bases with no gene match: 6. The CDR3 runs 15 residues. The CDR3 here is CASSEGGQSNQPQHF. The CDR3 nucleotides are TGTGCCAGCAGTGAGGGGGGACAGAGTAATCAGCCCCAGCATTTT. The whole variable domain, remainder taken from reference TRBV2 and TRBJ1-5, is EPEVTQTPSHQVTQMGQEVILRCVPISNHLYFYWYRQILGQKVEFLVSFYNNEISEKSEIFDDQFSVERPDGSNFTLKIRSTKLEDSAMYFCASSEGGQSNQPQHFGDGTRLSIL.

This rearrangement joins TRBV7-2 to TRBJ1-1; unclear D gene. The germline V gene has CDR1 SGHTA and CDR2 FQGNSA. The CDR3 runs to 15 residues. V was pared by 3 bases and J by 4 bases, with 15 bases between. CDR3 sequence: CASSFFEESGTEAFF. The CDR3 DNA reads as TGTGCCAGCAGCTTTTTCGAGGAATCTGGCACTGAAGCTTTCTTT.

The chain joins TRBV7-2 to TRBJ2-5, with a possible D match to TRBD1 (6 bases). The CDR3 consists of 14 residues. V lost 5 bases, J lost 4 bases, and 14 bases lay in between. Per germline, CDR1 SGHTA and CDR2 FQGNSA. CDR3 bases: TGTGCCAGCAGCCCCCGGACAGCCGGAGAGACCCAGTACTTC. Residues: CASSPRTAGETQYF.

V is TRBV29-1 and J is TRBJ1-2; D possibly corresponds to TRBD1 (5 bases). V was clipped by 4 bases and J by 4 bases, with 16 bases between them. This CDR3 contains 14 residues. Germline assignment: CDR1 SQVTM and CDR2 ANQGSEA. The CDR3 nucleotides read TGCAGCGTTGCTGGGGCCAGTACAGGCTATGGCTACACCTTC. Amino acids: CSVAGASTGYGYTF.

This chain joins TRBV4-2 and TRBJ2-1; D is perhaps TRBD1 or TRBD2 (5 bases each). The CDR3 is 17 amino acids. Germline V gene data show CDR1 as LGHNA and CDR2 as YNFKEQ. Deletions cut 1 base from V and 7 bases from J, with 20 bases between. CDR3 DNA: TGTGCCAGCAGCCAAGTGTCCGGGACCTTCGAGGGGAATGAGCAGTTCTTC. It encodes CASSQVSGTFEGNEQFF.

This clone was counted a few times. The J gene is TRBJ1-2, the V gene TRBV7-2; TRBD1 aligns across 8 bases. Losses at the gene ends were 4 bases for V and 4 bases for J; bases not matched to a gene: 17. Germline-derived CDR1 and CDR2 are SGHTA and FQGNSA. This CDR3 has 18 residues. The CDR3 reads CASSSFIQGDSRSYGYTF. DNA of the CDR3: TGTGCCAGCAGCTCATTCATACAGGGGGACAGTCGAAGCTATGGCTACACCTTC.

J is TRBJ2-3 and V is TRBV5-1; 12 nucleotides line up with TRBD2. The trim removed 0 bases at V and 4 bases at J, leaving 9 bases unmatched. Germline CDR1 is SGHRS and CDR2 is YFSETQ. This CDR3 spans 18 amino acids. This CDR3 is CASSLGLAGARGPDTQYF. CDR3 DNA sequence: TGCGCCAGCAGCTTGGGACTAGCGGGGGCCAGGGGACCAGATACGCAGTATTTT.

The V call is TRBV5-4, the J call TRBJ1-1, with D uncertain. Per the germline V gene, CDR1 is SGHNT and CDR2 is YYREEE (reference sequence). V lost 0 bases and J lost 0, with 12 bases in between. The CDR3 consists of 16 residues. This CDR3 is CASSLADASLNTEAFF. Written as DNA, the CDR3 is TGTGCCAGCAGCTTGGCCGACGCCAGCCTGAACACTGAAGCTTTCTTT.

A remark on this clone: Relative to the germline gene, one junction end is altered; a read error may explain this. The CDR3 is CASSQGTGPDGNTIYF. CDR3 DNA: TGTGCTAGCAGCCAGGGGACAGGCCCCGATGGAAACACCATATATTTT. This chain links TRBV7-7 with TRBJ1-3; 8 bases line up with TRBD1. The CDR3 extends over 16 amino acids. The germline CDR1 and CDR2 sequences are SSHAT and FNYEAQ (reference sequence). The variable domain in full, completed from reference TRBV7-7 and TRBJ1-3, reads GAGVSQSPRYKVTKRGQDVTLRCDPISSHATLYWYQQALGQGPEFLTYFNYEAQPDKSGLPSDRFSAERPEGSISTLTIQRTEQRDSAMYRCASSQGTGPDGNTIYFGEGSWLTVV.

The chain is built from TRBV5-4 and TRBJ2-5, with no clear D. The CDR3 extends over 15 amino acids. Germline assignment: CDR1 SGHNT and CDR2 YYREEE (reference sequence). The V end lost 2 bases, the J end lost 1 base, and 12 bases lay between the germline ends. This chain's CDR3 is CASSFPGVVQETQYF. CDR3 coding DNA: TGTGCCAGCAGCTTCCCTGGGGTGGTCCAAGAGACCCAGTACTTC.